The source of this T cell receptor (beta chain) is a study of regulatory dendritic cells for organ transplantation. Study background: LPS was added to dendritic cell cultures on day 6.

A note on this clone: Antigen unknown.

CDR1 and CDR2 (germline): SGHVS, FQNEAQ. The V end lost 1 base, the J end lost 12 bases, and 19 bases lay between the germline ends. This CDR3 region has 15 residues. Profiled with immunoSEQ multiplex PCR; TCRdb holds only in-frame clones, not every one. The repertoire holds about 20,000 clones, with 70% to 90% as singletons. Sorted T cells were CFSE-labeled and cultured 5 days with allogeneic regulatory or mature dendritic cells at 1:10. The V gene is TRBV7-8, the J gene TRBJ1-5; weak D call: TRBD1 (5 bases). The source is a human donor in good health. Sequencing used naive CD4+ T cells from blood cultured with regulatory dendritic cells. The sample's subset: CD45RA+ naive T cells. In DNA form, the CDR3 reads TGTGCCAGCAGCTTAGGTTACAGGCCCGGGGAGGGCCAGCATTTT. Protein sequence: CASSLGYRPGEGQHF.